This T cell receptor (beta chain) originates from a study of CD8 T cells in ankylosing spondylitis. The study's findings and limits: Reportedly, disease-linked clones are significantly enriched in ankylosing spondylitis patients' matched synovial fluid. A motif of under ten highly homologous TCR beta variants was seen as apparently characteristic of ankylosing spondylitis blood. Both synovial fluid and blood in reactive arthritis had previously been reported to carry some motif variants. Within peripheral blood, clones linked to disease were CD8+ and relatively rare.

This clonotype has just a few counts. Its antigen is unknown. As the method for making TCR beta libraries, quantitative 5'-RACE with molecular barcodes was used. TCRdb recomputed calls from the 5' RACE reads with MiXCR, one row per CDR3 protein. The sample records 700,000 to 1,000,000 distinct CDR3 sequences, 12% being singletons. This clonotype was sampled from a male donor with ankylosing spondylitis. Specimen: blood, either unsorted or a sorted T cell fraction (not recorded which).

The CDR3 bases are TGCAGTGTTATGATACGGGGGGTGGGCACTGAAGCTTTCTTT. Translated: CSVMIRGVGTEAFF. J is TRBJ1-1 and V is TRBV20-1; D is perhaps TRBD1 (5 bases). Germline CDR1 DFQATT, CDR2 SNEGSKA (reference sequence). CDR3 size: 14 residues. Trimming removed 7 bases from V and 4 bases from J, with 19 bases in between.